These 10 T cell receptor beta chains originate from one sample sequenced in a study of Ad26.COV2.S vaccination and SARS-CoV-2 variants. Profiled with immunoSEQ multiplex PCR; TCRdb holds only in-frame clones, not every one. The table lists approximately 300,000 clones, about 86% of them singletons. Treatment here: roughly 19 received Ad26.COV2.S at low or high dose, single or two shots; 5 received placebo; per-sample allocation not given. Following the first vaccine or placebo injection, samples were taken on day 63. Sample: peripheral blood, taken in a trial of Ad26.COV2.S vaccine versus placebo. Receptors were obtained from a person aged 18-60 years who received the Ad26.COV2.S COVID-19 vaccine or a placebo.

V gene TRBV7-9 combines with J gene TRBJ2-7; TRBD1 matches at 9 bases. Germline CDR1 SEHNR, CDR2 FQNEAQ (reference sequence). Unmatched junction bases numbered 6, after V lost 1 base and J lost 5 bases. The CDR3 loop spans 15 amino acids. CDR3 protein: CASSLDGTGYDEQYF. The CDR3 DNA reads TGTGCCAGCAGCTTAGATGGGACAGGGTACGACGAGCAGTACTTC.

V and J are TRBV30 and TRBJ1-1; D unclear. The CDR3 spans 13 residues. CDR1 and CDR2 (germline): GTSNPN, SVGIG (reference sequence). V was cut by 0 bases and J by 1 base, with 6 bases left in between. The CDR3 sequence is CAWSVQGNTEAFF. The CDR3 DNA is TGTGCCTGGAGTGTACAAGGGAACACTGAAGCTTTCTTT.

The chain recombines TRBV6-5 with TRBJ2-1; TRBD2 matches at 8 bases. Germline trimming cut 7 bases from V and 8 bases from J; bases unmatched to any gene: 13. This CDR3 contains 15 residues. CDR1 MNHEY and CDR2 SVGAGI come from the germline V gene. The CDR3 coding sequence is TGTGCCAGCACCCCTGGACTAGCCGGTTGGGATGAGCAGTTCTTC. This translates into CASTPGLAGWDEQFF.

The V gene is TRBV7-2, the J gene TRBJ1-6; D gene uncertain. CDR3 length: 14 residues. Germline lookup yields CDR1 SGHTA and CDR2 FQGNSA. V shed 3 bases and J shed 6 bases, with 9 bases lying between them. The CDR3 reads CASSFFGGNSPLHF. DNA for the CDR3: TGTGCCAGCAGCTTCTTTGGCGGTAATTCACCCCTCCACTTT.

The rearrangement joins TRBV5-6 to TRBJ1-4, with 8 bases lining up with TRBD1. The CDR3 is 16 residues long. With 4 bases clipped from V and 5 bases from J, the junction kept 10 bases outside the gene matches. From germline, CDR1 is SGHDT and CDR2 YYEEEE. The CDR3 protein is CASSPIGQGWNEKLFF. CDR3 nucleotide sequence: TGTGCCAGCAGCCCAATCGGACAGGGCTGGAATGAAAAACTGTTTTTT. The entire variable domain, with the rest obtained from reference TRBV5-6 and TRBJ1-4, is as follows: DAGVTQSPTHLIKTRGQQVTLRCSPKSGHDTVSWYQQALGQGPQFIFQYYEEEERQRGNFPDRFSGHQFPNYSSELNVNALLLGDSALYLCASSPIGQGWNEKLFFGSGTQLSVL.

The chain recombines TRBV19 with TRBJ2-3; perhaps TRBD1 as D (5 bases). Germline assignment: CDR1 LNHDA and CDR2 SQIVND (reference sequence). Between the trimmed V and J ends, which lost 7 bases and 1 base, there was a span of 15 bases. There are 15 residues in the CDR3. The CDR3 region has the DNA TGTGCCAGTATGACGACAGCTACTCGCACAGATACGCAGTATTTT. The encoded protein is CASMTTATRTDTQYF. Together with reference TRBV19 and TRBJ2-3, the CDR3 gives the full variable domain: DGGITQSPKYLFRKEGQNVTLSCEQNLNHDAMYWYRQDPGQGLRLIYYSQIVNDFQKGDIAEGYSVSREKKESFPLTVTSAQKNPTAFYLCASMTTATRTDTQYFGPGTRLTVL.

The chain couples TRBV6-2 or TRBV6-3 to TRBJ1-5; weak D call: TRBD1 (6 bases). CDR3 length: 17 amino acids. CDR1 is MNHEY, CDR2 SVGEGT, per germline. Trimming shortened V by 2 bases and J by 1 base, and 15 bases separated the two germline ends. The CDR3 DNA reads TGTGCCAGCAGTTACCGTTTTGGGCAGGGGAGCAATCAGCCCCAGCATTTT. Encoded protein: CASSYRFGQGSNQPQHF.

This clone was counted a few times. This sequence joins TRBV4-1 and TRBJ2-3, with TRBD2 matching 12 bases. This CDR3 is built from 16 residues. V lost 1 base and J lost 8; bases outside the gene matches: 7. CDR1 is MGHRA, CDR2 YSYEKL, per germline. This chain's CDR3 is CASSQVPSGGATTQYF. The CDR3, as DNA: TGCGCCAGCAGCCAAGTCCCTAGCGGGGGGGCCACTACGCAGTATTTT.

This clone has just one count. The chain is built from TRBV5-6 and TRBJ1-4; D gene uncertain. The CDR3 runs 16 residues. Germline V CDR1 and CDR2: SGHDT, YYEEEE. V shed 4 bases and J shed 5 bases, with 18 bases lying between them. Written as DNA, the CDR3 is TGTGCCAGCAGCCAATTTTGGAAGGCAGAGAATGAAAAACTGTTTTTT. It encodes CASSQFWKAENEKLFF.

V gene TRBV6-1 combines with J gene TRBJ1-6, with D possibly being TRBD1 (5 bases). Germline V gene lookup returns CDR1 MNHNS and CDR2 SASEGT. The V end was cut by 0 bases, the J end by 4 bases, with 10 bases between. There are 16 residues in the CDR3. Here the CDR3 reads CASSEARGRYNSPLHF. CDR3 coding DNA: TGTGCCAGCAGTGAAGCACGGGGCCGGTATAATTCACCCCTCCACTTT.